Below are 5 T cell receptor beta chains sequenced from a single sample in a study of T cell responses to AZD1222 COVID-19 vaccine. Clones were read by immunoSEQ multiplex PCR, and TCRdb kept only the in-frame ones, dropping some. The sample has approximately 140,000 clones; roughly 93% are singletons. Here the sequenced sample was peripheral blood, taken on day 0 of AZD1222 vaccination. The receptors come from an adult in good health.

This clone was counted a few times. The chain couples TRBV7-9 to TRBJ1-1, with 7 bases fitting TRBD1. CDR3 size: 16 residues. V was pared by 5 bases and J by 0 bases, with 9 bases of the junction left unmatched. From germline, CDR1 is SEHNR and CDR2 FQNEAQ (reference sequence). Here the CDR3 DNA reads TGTGCCAGCAGCCCCGATCTGACAGGGATGAACACTGAAGCTTTCTTT. Its protein product is CASSPDLTGMNTEAFF.

The chain combines TRBV7-6 with TRBJ2-1; 10 bases line up with TRBD2. Losses at the gene ends were 3 bases for V and 5 bases for J; bases not matched to a gene: 7. The CDR3 has 16 residues. Germline CDR1 and CDR2: SGHVS and FNYEAQ. CDR3 sequence reads: CASSLTSGGGHNEQFF. The CDR3, as DNA: TGTGCCAGCAGCTTGACGAGCGGGGGGGGCCACAATGAGCAGTTCTTC.

V gene TRBV30 combines with J gene TRBJ1-4; tentatively, D is TRBD1 (5 bases). The CDR3 runs 14 residues. V was shortened by 5 bases and J by 8 bases, with 18 bases between the two germline ends. Looked up from germline, CDR1 is GTSNPN and CDR2 is SVGIG (reference sequence). CDR3 residues: CAWFSGTGGEKLFF. The CDR3 DNA reads as TGTGCCTGGTTTTCCGGGACCGGAGGGGAAAAACTGTTTTTT.

The chain carries TRBV6-6 and TRBJ1-1; no clear D. Trimming removed 2 bases from V and 0 bases from J, with 7 bases in between. The length of the CDR3 is 14 residues. Germline-derived CDR1 and CDR2 are MNHNY and SVGAGI (reference sequence). Here the CDR3 DNA reads TGTGCCAGCAGTTACGGGCTGATGAACACTGAAGCTTTCTTT. Translated, it gives CASSYGLMNTEAFF.

The chain is built from TRBV6-1 and TRBJ1-6, with D tentatively TRBD1 (6 bases). This CDR3 spans 15 amino acids. Germline-derived CDR1 and CDR2 are MNHNS and SASEGT. Trimming removed 1 base from V and 7 bases from J, with 11 bases in between. In DNA, the CDR3 is TGTGCCAGCAGTGAAGGCCCGGGGGCCAATTCACCCCTCCACTTT. Translating gives CASSEGPGANSPLHF.